A single sample is the source of the 3 T cell receptor beta chains below, sequenced in a study of blood T cells in healthy people across ages. The second PCR ran roughly 6 to 11 cycles with a sample-barcoded 5' primer and J-beta primers. TCRdb passed the 5' RACE reads through MiXCR, listing each CDR3 protein once. This table holds 800,000 to 1,300,000 distinct CDR3 sequences, under 30% found once. The same data also contributed to another study, on T cells of mothers and their children.

The sequenced material came from blood. These receptors came from a girl under 10 years old in good health.

In this sample, this clonotype turned up once. The V and J genes are TRBV7-2 and TRBJ2-1; TRBD2 matches at 7 bases. The last part of the DNA fits TRBJ2-5 better; the J call may be wrong. The CDR3 is 15 residues long. Germline CDR1 SGHTA, CDR2 FQGNSA. CDR3 DNA: TGTGCCAGCAGCTTGGAGGTGGGAGGGGTCGAGACCCAGTACTTC. Protein sequence: CASSLEVGGVETQYF.

This clonotype turned up a few times. The CDR3 DNA reads TGTGCCAGCAGCGACGGAGCGGGGGGGTATGAGACCCAGTACTTC. It encodes CASSDGAGGYETQYF. V and J are TRBV9 and TRBJ2-5; 10 nucleotides line up with TRBD2. The ends lost 3 bases at V and 5 bases at J; junction bases unmatched: 7. Germline assignment: CDR1 SGDLS and CDR2 YYNGEE. The CDR3 spans 15 residues. Variable domain in full (rest from reference TRBV9 and TRBJ2-5): DSGVTQTPKHLITATGQRVTLRCSPRSGDLSVYWYQQSLDQGLQFLIQYYNGEERAKGNILERFSAQQFPDLHSELNLSSLELGDSALYFCASSDGAGGYETQYFGPGTRLLVL.

The sample holds a few counts of this clonotype. The chain joins TRBV7-2 to TRBJ1-3; weak D call: TRBD1 (5 bases). CDR3 length equals 13 residues. Trimming shortened V by 6 bases and J by 4 bases, and 10 bases separated the two germline ends. Germline values: CDR1 SGHTA, CDR2 FQGNSA. The CDR3 sequence: CASRSGNGNTIYF. The CDR3 region has the DNA TGTGCCAGCAGATCAGGGAACGGAAACACCATATATTTT.